This T cell receptor (beta chain) is drawn from a study of T cells in Graves' hyperthyroidism and ophthalmopathy. Study findings and constraints: In the blood, most expanded thyroid clonotypes above 0.001 appeared as well. A model of 13 V-J pairs discriminated ophthalmopathy from stable hyperthyroidism.

The CDR3 is 13 residues long. Trimming removed 3 bases from V and 2 bases from J, with 10 bases in between. In germline, CDR1 is DFQATT, CDR2 SNEGSKA (reference sequence). Amplification targeted TCR beta CDR3 regions from RNA transcripts. The primer set for the first-round RT-PCR of the TCR CDR3 was HTBI. TCRdb ran MiXCR on the multiplex PCR reads and lists one entry per CDR3 protein. Counted here are 610,000 or so distinct CDR3 sequences, just over 45% occurring once; the ten biggest clones make up approximately 7.5%. Among the patients, aged 18 to 65, hyperthyroidism was newly diagnosed and had lasted under 2 months. Pregnant or lactating patients were excluded, as were those with uncontrolled infection or other autoimmune disease. About this clonotype: The target antigen is unknown.

The source is a woman under 30 with Graves' hyperthyroidism. Sequencing was performed on peripheral blood or thyroid tissue (not recorded which). V gene TRBV20-1 combines with J gene TRBJ1-2; D unclear. This chain's CDR3 is CSARRAGNYGYTF. The CDR3 DNA reads as TGCAGTGCTAGGCGGGCCGGGAACTATGGCTACACCTTC.